This T cell receptor beta chain was identified during a study of human T cells and chemical hapten exposure. Stated time point: patch test 1, 2 weeks after DPC sensitization. Treatment here: therapeutic diphenylcyclopropenone sensitization with weekly scalp DPC. Unfractionated whole blood served as the source for total RNA extraction. This CDR3 is 13 amino acids long. Trimming pared 5 bases from V and 5 bases from J, leaving 9 bases between. The germline V gene encodes CDR1 SGHAT and CDR2 FQNNGV. This clonotype was seen repeatedly, ten times or more. A single record per CDR3 protein comes from TCRdb applying MiXCR to the RACE reads. This table has fewer than 50,000 distinct CDR3 sequences, over 3.5% appearing once.

This clonotype was sampled from a man aged 50-60 years with alopecia areata. Some clones in this sample may be carry-over from other donors' samples. Source: whole blood, taken in connection with sensitization to the hapten diphenylcyclopropenone (DPC). This chain connects TRBV11-2 to TRBJ2-2, with D possibly TRBD1 on 6 matching bases. Here the CDR3 reads CASSPDRTGELFF. The CDR3 DNA follows: TGTGCCAGCAGCCCAGACAGGACCGGGGAGCTGTTTTTT.